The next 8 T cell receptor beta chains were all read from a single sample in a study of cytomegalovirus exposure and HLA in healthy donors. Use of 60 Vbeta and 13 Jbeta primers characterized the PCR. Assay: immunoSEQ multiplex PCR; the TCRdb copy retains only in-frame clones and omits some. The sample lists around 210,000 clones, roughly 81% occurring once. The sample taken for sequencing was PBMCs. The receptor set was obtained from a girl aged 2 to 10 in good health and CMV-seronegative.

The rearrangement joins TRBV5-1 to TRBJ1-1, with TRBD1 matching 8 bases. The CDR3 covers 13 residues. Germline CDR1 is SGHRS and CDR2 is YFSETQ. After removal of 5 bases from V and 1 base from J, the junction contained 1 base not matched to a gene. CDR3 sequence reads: CASRGTGNTEAFF. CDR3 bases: TGCGCCAGCAGGGGGACAGGGAACACTGAAGCTTTCTTT.

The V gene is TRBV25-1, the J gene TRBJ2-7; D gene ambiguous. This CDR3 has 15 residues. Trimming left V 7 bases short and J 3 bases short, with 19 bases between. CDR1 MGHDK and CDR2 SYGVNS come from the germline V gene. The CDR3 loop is CASNRSTAGFYEQYF. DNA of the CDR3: TGTGCCAGCAATAGGTCGACCGCAGGATTCTACGAGCAGTACTTC.

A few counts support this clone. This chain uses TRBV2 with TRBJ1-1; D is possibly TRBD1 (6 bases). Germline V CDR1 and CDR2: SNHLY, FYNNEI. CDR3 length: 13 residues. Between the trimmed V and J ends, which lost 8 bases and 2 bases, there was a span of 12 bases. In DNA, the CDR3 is TGTGCCAGCGCCCCGGACAGCAACACTGAAGCTTTCTTT. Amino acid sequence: CASAPDSNTEAFF.

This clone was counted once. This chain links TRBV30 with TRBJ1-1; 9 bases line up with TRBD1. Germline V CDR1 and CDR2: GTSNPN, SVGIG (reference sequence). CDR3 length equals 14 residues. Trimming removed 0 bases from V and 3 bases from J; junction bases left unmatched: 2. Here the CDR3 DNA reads TGTGCCTGGAGTGTCCGACAGGGGGACACTGAAGCTTTCTTT. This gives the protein CAWSVRQGDTEAFF.

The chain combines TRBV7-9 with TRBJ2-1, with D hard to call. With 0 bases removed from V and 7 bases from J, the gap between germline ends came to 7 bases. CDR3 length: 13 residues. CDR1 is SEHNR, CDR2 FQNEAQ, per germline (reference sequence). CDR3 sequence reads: CASSLALENEQFF. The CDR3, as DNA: TGTGCCAGCAGCTTAGCCCTGGAGAATGAGCAGTTCTTC.

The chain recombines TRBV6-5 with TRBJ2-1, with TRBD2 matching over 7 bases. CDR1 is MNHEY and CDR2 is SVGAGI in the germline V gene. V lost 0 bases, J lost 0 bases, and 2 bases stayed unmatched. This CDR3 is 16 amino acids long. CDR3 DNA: TGTGCCAGCAGTTACTCCCCGGGGGGCTCCTACAATGAGCAGTTCTTC. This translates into CASSYSPGGSYNEQFF.

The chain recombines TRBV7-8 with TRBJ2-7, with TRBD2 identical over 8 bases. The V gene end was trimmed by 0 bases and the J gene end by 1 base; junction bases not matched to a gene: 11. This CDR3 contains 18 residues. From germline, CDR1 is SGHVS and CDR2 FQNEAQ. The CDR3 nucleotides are TGTGCCAGCAGCTTAGCCCGGCCTAGCGGGCGCCTATCCTACGAGCAGTACTTC. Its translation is CASSLARPSGRLSYEQYF.

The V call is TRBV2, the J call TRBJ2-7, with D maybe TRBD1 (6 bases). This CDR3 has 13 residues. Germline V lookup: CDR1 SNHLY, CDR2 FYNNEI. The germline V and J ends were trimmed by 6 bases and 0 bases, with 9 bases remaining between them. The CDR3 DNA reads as TGTGCCAGCAGATGGGACATCTCCTACGAGCAGTACTTC. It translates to CASRWDISYEQYF.